This T cell receptor beta chain was found in a study of cytomegalovirus exposure and HLA in healthy donors. This CDR3 region has 16 residues. The V segment lost 2 bases and the J segment 1 base; nucleotides outside the gene matches: 0. CDR1 and CDR2 from the germline V gene are ENHRY and SYGVKD. As for this clone: What it binds is unknown.

The PCR employed 60 Vbeta primers together with 13 Jbeta primers. Sequencing used immunoSEQ multiplex PCR; TCRdb keeps in-frame clones, though not all of them. This sample has 80,000 or so clones, with 75% to 80% found just once. Findings and caveats of the study: In a later analysis, TCR beta V- and J-gene trimming was associated with a missense DCLRE1C variant.

Sequencing was carried out using PBMCs. The rearrangement links TRBV10-3 to TRBJ2-6; 9 bases are a match to TRBD1. The sequence was obtained from a man aged 35-49 years in good health and CMV-seronegative. The CDR3 is CAISEGTGSGANVLTF. The CDR3 coding sequence is TGTGCCATCAGTGAGGGGACAGGGTCTGGGGCCAACGTCCTGACTTTC.